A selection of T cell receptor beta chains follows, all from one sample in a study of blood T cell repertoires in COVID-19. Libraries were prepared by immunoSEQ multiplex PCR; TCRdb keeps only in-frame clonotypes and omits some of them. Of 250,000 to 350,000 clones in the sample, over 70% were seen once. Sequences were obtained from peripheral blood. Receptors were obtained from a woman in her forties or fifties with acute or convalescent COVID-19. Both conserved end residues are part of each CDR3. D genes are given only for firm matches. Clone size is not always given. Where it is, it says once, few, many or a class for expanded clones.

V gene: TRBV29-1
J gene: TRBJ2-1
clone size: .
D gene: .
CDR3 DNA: TGCAGCGTCCAACCAGATTACAATGAGCAGTTCTTC
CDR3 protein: CSVQPDYNEQFF

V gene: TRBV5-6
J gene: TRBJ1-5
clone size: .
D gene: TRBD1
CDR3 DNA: TGTGCCAGCAGCTCCTACGGGACAGGGACCTATAGCAATCAGCCCCAGCATTTT
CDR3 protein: CASSSYGTGTYSNQPQHF

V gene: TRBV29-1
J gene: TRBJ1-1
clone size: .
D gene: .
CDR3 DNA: TGCAGCGTTGAAGATCGGTTATCGGCTTTCTTT
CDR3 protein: CSVEDRLSAFF

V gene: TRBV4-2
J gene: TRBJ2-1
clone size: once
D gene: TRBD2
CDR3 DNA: TGTGCCAGCAGCCAAGGGTCAGCGGGAGACGCCTACAATGAGCAGTTCTTC
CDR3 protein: CASSQGSAGDAYNEQFF

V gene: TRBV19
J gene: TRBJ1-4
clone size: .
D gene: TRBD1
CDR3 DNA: TGTGCCAGTAGTATTTCAAGCAGGGGGCATGAAAAACTGTTTTTT
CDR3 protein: CASSISSRGHEKLFF

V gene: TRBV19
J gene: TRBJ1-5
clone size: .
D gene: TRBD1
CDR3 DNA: TGTGCCAGTAGTATCGGACAGGGTTATCAGCCCCAGCATTTT
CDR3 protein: CASSIGQGYQPQHF

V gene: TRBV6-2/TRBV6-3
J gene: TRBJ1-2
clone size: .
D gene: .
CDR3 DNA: TGTGCCAGCAGTCCGTCCTATGGCTACACCTTC
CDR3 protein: CASSPSYGYTF

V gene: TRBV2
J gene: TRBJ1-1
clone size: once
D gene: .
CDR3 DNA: TGTGCCAGCAGACCAGGGTTGTCTTACACTGAAGCTTTCTTT
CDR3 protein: CASRPGLSYTEAFF

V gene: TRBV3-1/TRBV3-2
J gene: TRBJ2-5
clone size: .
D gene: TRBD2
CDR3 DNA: TGTGCCAGCAGCCACCCTAGCGGCCAAGAGACCCAGTACTTC
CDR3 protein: CASSHPSGQETQYF

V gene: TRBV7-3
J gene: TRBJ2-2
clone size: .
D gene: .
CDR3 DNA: TGTGCCAGCAGTCTGACGGGAGAGAACACCGGGGAGCTGTTTTTT
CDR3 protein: CASSLTGENTGELFF

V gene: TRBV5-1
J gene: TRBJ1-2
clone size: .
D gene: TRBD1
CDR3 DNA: TGCGCCAGCAGACAGGGGGCGAGCGGCTACACCTTC
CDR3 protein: CASRQGASGYTF

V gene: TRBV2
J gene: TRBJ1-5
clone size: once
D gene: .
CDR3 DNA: TGTGCCAGCAGTGAACAGGGCAATCAGCCCCAGCATTTT
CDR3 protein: CASSEQGNQPQHF

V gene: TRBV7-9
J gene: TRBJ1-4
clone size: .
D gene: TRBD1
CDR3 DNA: TGTGCCAGCAGCTTAGGCGGGACAGGATCTTTAAATGAAAAACTGTTTTTT
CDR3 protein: CASSLGGTGSLNEKLFF

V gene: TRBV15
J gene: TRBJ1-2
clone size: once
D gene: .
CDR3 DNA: TGTGCCACCAGCAGAGAGGGACAAGACTATGGCTACACCTTC
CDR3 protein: CATSREGQDYGYTF

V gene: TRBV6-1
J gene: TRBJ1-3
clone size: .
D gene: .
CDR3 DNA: TGTGCCAGCAGTGAAGCTTACGGTCCCAAAGGAGCTAGGAACACCATATATTTT
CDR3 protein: CASSEAYGPKGARNTIYF

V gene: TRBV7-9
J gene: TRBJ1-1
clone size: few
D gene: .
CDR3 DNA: TGTGCCAGCAGCTTAGACGGTGGTGAAGCTTTCTTT
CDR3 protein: CASSLDGGEAFF

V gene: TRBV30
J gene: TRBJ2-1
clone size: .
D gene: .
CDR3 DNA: TGTGCCTGGAGTTCCACTCGCAATGAGCAGTTCTTC
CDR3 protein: CAWSSTRNEQFF

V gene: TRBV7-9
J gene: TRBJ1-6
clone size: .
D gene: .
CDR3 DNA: TGTGCCAGCAGCCCGCTGCGGGCTAATAATTCACCCCTCCACTTT
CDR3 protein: CASSPLRANNSPLHF

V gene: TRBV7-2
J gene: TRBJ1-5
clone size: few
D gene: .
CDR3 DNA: TGTGCCAGCAGCTTAGGCACAGGTACAGATCAGCCCCAGCATTTT
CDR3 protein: CASSLGTGTDQPQHF

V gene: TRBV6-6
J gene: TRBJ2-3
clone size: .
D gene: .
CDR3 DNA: TGTGCCAGCAACCAAGGGCTAGCGACAACTACGCAGTATTTT
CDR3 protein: CASNQGLATTTQYF

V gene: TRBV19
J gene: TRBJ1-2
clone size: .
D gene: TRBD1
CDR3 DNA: TGTGCCAGTCTTCGGACAGGGAGAAGCGGCTACACCTTC
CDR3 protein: CASLRTGRSGYTF

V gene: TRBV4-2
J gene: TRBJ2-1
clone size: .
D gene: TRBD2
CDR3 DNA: TGTGCCAGCAGCCAAGAAGGGACTAGCGCCAACAATGAGCAGTTCTTC
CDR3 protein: CASSQEGTSANNEQFF

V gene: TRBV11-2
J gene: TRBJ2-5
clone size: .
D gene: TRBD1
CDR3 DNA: TGTGCCAGCAGCTTTGGGCCCGGGACAGGGTATCAAGAGACCCAGTACTTC
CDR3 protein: CASSFGPGTGYQETQYF

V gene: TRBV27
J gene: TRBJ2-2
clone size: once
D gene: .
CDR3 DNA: TGTGCCAGCAGTTTCGGGCAGATGGAGGGCTACGGGGAGCTGTTTTTT
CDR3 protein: CASSFGQMEGYGELFF

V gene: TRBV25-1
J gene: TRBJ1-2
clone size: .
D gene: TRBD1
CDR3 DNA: TGTGCCAGCAGTGGGGACAGCTATGGCTACACCTTC
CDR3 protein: CASSGDSYGYTF

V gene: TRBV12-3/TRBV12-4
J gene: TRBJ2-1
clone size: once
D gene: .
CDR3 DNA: TGTGCCAGCAGTTTCTCCGAGAATGAGCAGTTCTTC
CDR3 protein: CASSFSENEQFF

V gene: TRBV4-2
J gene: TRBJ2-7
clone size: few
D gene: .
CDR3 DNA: TGTGCCAGCAGCCAAGACGGGGTTTACTCCTACGAGCAGTACTTC
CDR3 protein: CASSQDGVYSYEQYF

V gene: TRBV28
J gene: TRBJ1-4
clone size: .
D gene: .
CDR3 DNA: TGTGCCAGCAGTTTCAGCGGGGCAACTAATGAAAAACTGTTTTTT
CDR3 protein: CASSFSGATNEKLFF

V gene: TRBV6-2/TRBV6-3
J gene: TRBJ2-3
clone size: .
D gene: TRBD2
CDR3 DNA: TGTGCCAGCAGTTACTCGACCCTAGCGGATAGCACAGATACGCAGTATTTT
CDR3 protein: CASSYSTLADSTDTQYF

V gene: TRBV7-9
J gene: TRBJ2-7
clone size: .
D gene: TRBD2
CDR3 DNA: TGTGCCAGCAGCTTGGGTAGCGGGGATTTAAGCTCCTACGAGCAGTACTTC
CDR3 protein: CASSLGSGDLSSYEQYF

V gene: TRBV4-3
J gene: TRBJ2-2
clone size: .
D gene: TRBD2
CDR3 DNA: TGCGCCAGCAGCCAACCTACTAGCGGGGGGAACACCGGGGAGCTGTTTTTT
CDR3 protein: CASSQPTSGGNTGELFF

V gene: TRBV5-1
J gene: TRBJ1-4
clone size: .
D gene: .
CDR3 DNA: TGCGCCAGCAGCTTGGAGCGGGGAACTAATGAAAAACTGTTTTTT
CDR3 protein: CASSLERGTNEKLFF